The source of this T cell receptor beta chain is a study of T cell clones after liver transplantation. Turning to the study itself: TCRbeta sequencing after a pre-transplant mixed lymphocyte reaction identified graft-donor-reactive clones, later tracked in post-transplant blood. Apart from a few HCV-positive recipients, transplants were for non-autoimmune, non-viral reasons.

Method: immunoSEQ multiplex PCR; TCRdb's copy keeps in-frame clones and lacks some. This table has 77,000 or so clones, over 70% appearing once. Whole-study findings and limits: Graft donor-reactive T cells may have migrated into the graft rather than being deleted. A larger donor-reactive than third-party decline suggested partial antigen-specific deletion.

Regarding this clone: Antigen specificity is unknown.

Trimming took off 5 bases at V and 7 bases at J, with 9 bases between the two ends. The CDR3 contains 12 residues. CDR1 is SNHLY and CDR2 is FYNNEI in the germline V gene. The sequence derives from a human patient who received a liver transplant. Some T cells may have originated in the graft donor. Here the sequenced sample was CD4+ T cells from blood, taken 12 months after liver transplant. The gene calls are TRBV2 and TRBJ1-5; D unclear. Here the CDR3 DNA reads TGTGCCAGCAGTCCATTCGAGCAGCCCCAGCATTTT. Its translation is CASSPFEQPQHF.